These T cell receptor beta chains were read from a single sample in a study of blood T cell repertoires in COVID-19. The table came from immunoSEQ multiplex PCR; TCRdb's copy has only in-frame clones and leaves some out. The sample lists 100,000 to 140,000 clones; 89% were seen once. The sequenced sample consisted of peripheral blood. These receptor sequences come from a man aged 35 to 55 with active or convalescent COVID-19. Each CDR3 is given without its conserved first and last residue.

v_call cdr3_aa
TRBV11-2 ASRPLTGTKYNEQF
TRBV19 ASSGRHRGQPYEQY
TRBV7-3 ASSYLAADYNEQF
TRBV7-3 ASSLRSGGTSYEQY
TRBV5-6 ASSVGTVPVIQY
TRBV11-2 ASSLGPLRNTIY
TRBV25-1 ASGDRTTTNEKLF
TRBV28 ASSLISLAGNYEQY
TRBV6-5 ASSHGLAGAYEQY
TRBV30 AWSPGTGPEKLF
TRBV11-2 ASSLDTGDEQF
TRBV12-3/TRBV12-4 ASRGQYNQPQH
TRBV2 ASTLHPPQQGYT
TRBV27 ASSFFPAGLDTDTQY